The clone carrying this T cell receptor beta chain came up a few times. To release intraepithelial and lamina propria lymphocytes, the graft tissue was processed. This sample was included in a study of graft-versus-host responses after intestinal transplantation. V was shortened by 4 bases and J by 1 base, with 5 bases between the two germline ends. The CDR3 extends over 13 amino acids. CDR1 MNHEY and CDR2 SMNVEV come from the germline V gene (reference sequence). Only in-frame clones appear in the TCRdb table, and some are missing; sequencing was by immunoSEQ multiplex PCR. The sample has 15,000 to 19,000 clones, roughly 74% seen once.

The gene calls are TRBV27 and TRBJ1-5; D not resolved. This receptor was taken from a human patient who received an intestinal transplant, so some T cells may come from the graft donor. Sequenced here: ileum tissue, sampled 14 days after transplant. CDR3 in amino acids: CASSSWSNQPQHF. CDR3 DNA sequence: TGTGCCAGCAGTTCGTGGAGCAATCAGCCCCAGCATTTT.